These 2 T cell receptor beta chains were all obtained from the same sample, sequenced in a study of regulatory T cells in long-lasting Graves disease (dated by TCRdb to 2020 to 2022). The time point label of this sample denotes: newly diagnosed GD, antithyroid drugs for less than 3 months. RNA was extracted from PBMCs in TRIzol for both TCR sequencing and RNA sequencing. Library creation used multiplex PCR. The sequencing machine was an Illumina HiSeq 4000. TCR beta libraries were built with iRepertoire HTBI primers and Arm-PCR amplification of CDR3 regions. TCRdb trimmed the raw reads at Q25, called clones with MiXCR and kept productive beta chains. Each entry is one CDR3 protein sequence, shown with its most common DNA and genes. Across this sample there are approximately 350,000 distinct CDR3 sequences, with 12% seen only once. The ten largest clones take up under 20% of the sample. These data also featured in a second study, about T cells in Graves' hyperthyroidism and ophthalmopathy.

The sequencing here drew on peripheral blood mononuclear cells (PBMCs), taken at new diagnosis, from a patient treated with antithyroid drugs. The receptor source for this set is a woman between 18 and 30 years old with Graves disease. Donor details come from another sample of the same person, matched by shared clones.

This clonotype showed up many times. The DNA for the CDR3 is TGTGCCAGCAGTTCAGGGTTCCTCTACGAGCAGTACTTC. It yields the protein CASSSGFLYEQYF. The chain combines TRBV28 with TRBJ2-7; TRBD1 might be the D (5 bases). The CDR3 contains 13 residues. CDR1 and CDR2 from the germline V gene are MDHEN and SYDVKM. Trimming cost V 4 bases and J 3 bases, with 10 bases left between them.

In its sample, this clonotype was seen many times. CDR3 amino acids: CSARDRKSGNTIYF. The CDR3 DNA follows: TGCAGTGCTAGAGACCGGAAGTCTGGAAACACCATATATTTT. J is TRBJ1-3 and V is TRBV20-1, with D unresolved. Trimming took 0 bases from V and 1 from J, leaving 7 bases between them. From germline, CDR1 is DFQATT and CDR2 SNEGSKA (reference sequence). This CDR3 has 14 amino acids.